This paragraph covers one T cell receptor beta chain sequence. This specimen comes from a study of T-cell memory formation after mild COVID-19. TCRdb passed the 5' RACE reads through MiXCR, listing each CDR3 protein once. This table holds roughly 100,000 distinct CDR3 sequences, approximately 13% found once. Germline V gene sequence: CDR1 KGHDR, CDR2 SFDVKD. The CDR3 consists of 11 residues. Between the trimmed V and J ends, which lost 1 base and 7 bases, there was a span of 4 bases. This receptor was taken from an adult woman who had mild COVID-19 (a few samples of this study predate the infection). Cell type and time point are not known. The chain combines TRBV24-1 with TRBJ2-7; D unresolved. The sample consisted of PBMCs or a T cell subset sorted from them (not recorded which). CDR3 DNA: TGTGCCACCAGTGATTTACGTGAGCAGTACTTC. Translation gives CATSDLREQYF.